This is a list of T cell receptor beta chains from one sample in a study of blood T cell repertoires in COVID-19. TCRdb keeps only in-frame clones here, not all; method: immunoSEQ multiplex PCR. The sample consists of about 16,000 clones, approximately 90% of them appearing once. Input material: peripheral blood. The receptors derive from a human donor in a cohort sampled during active COVID-19. The CDR3 runs from the conserved cysteine through the conserved F or W.

>TRBV4-1|TRBJ2-1
CASSPNPGLANNEQFF
>TRBV27|TRBJ2-6
CASSLGGRGANVLTF
>TRBV3-1/TRBV3-2|TRBJ1-1
CASSRHSEAFF
>TRBV5-1|TRBJ2-7
CASRIGTSGRAYEQYF
>TRBV6-5|TRBJ1-6
CASSFALGQGSSPLHF
>TRBV9|TRBJ2-6
CASSPRDSRSSGANVLTF
>TRBV19|TRBJ2-7
CASTESGLPYEQYF
>TRBV19|TRBJ1-6
CASSWGGNSPLHF
>TRBV7-2|TRBJ2-1
CASSLAHRNEQFF
>TRBV3-1/TRBV3-2|TRBJ2-1
CASSQDRGQGVWVKSYNEQFF
>TRBV27|TRBJ1-1
CASSDGGDTEAFF
>TRBV14|TRBJ2-5
CASSHGTGGQETQYF
>TRBV5-6|TRBJ2-7
CASSAGQGGSWEQYF
>TRBV28|TRBJ2-1
CASSPDRAPYNEQFF
>TRBV12-3/TRBV12-4|TRBJ2-3
CASRGTGADTQYF
>TRBV29-1|TRBJ2-1
CSTGVLAAVEQFF
>TRBV5-8|TRBJ1-1
CASSLIIRNTEAFF
>TRBV7-9|TRBJ2-7
CAGGAGLNSYEQYF
>TRBV6-5|TRBJ1-2
CASSLDRDLYGYTF
>TRBV5-1|TRBJ2-7
CASSLVSGYEQYF
>TRBV9|TRBJ2-1
CASSVELAGGRHEQFF
>TRBV11-2|TRBJ2-7
CASSPTTGRNEQYF
>TRBV19|TRBJ2-7
CASIGGQGAGEQYF
>TRBV18|TRBJ1-5
CASSPEARSIPQHF
>TRBV3-1/TRBV3-2|TRBJ2-1
CASRATSGNYEQFF
>TRBV6-8|TRBJ2-3
CASSYSLVPPDTQYF
>TRBV3-1/TRBV3-2|TRBJ1-5
CASSQDIRSQPQHF
>TRBV9|TRBJ1-1
CASSLGPVNTEAFF